This T cell receptor (beta chain) was captured by sequencing in a study of blood T cell repertoires in COVID-19. Trimming took 5 bases from V and 4 from J; bases not matched to a gene: 4. Looked up from germline, CDR1 is MNHNY and CDR2 is SVGAGI (reference sequence). The CDR3 is made up of 14 amino acids. Measured with immunoSEQ multiplex PCR; TCRdb has only the in-frame clones, and not every one. The table lists about 190,000 clones, about 85% of them singletons, with 6.9% in the top ten. The specimen sequenced was peripheral blood. The TCR originated in a man older than 75 with COVID-19, enrolled during active disease. J is TRBJ1-2 and V is TRBV6-6; 10 bases align to TRBD1. CDR3 DNA: TGTGCCAGCAGTCAGGGACAGGGGAGCTATGGCTACACCTTC. Encoded protein: CASSQGQGSYGYTF.